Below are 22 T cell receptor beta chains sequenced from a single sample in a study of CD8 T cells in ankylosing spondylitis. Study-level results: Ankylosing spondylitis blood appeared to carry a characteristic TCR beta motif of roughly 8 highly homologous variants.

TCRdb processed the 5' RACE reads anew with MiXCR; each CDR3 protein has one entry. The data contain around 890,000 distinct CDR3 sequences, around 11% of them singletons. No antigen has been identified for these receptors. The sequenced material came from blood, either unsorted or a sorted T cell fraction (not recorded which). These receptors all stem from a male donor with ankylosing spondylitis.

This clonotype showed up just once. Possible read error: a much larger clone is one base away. CDR3 region: CASTGGSGTEQFF. CDR3 sequence (DNA): TGCGCCAGCACAGGGGGCTCGGGGACTGAGCAGTTCTTC. The rearrangement uses TRBV5-1 and TRBJ2-1; 8 positions match TRBD1. J lost 9 bases, V lost 6 bases, and 8 bases had no gene match. CDR3 length: 13 amino acids. The germline CDR1 and CDR2 sequences are SGHRS and YFSETQ.

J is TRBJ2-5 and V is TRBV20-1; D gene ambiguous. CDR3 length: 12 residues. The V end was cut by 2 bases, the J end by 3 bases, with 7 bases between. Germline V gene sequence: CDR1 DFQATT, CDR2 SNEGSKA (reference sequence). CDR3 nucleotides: TGCAGTGCTAGACCCCTGGAAGAGACCCAGTACTTC. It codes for CSARPLEETQYF.

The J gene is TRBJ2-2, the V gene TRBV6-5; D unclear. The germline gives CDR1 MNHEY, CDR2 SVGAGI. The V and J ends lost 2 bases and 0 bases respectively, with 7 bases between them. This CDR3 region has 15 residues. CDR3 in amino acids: CASSYVQANTGELFF. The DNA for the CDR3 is TGTGCCAGCAGTTACGTGCAGGCGAACACCGGGGAGCTGTTTTTT.

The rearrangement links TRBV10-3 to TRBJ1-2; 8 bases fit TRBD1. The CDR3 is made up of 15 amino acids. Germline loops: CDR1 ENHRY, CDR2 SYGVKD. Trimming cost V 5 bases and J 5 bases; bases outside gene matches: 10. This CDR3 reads CAISSPKTGAYGYTF. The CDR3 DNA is TGTGCCATCAGTTCTCCTAAGACAGGGGCTTATGGCTACACCTTC.

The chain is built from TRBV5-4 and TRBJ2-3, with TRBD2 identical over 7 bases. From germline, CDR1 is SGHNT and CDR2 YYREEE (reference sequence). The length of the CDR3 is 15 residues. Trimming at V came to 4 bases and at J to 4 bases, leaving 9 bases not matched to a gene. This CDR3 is CASSPKLAHADTQYF. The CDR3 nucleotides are TGTGCCAGCAGCCCGAAACTAGCGCACGCAGATACGCAGTATTTT.

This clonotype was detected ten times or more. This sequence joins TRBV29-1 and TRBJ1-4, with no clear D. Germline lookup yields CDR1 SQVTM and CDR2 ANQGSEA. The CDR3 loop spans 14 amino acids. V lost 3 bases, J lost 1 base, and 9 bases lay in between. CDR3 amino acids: CSVEWTGTNEKLFF. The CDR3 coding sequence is TGCAGCGTTGAGTGGACGGGAACTAATGAAAAACTGTTTTTT.

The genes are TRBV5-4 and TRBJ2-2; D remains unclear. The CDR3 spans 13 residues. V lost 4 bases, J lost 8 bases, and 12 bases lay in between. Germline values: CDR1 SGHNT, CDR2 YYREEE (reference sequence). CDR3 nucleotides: TGTGCCAGCAGCCCCTCGTGGGGAGGGGAGCTGTTTTTT. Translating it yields CASSPSWGGELFF.

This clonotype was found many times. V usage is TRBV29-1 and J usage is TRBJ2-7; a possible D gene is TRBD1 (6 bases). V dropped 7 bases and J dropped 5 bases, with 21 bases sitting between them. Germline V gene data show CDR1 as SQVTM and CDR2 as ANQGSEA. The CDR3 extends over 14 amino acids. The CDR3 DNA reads TGCAGCGCCATACACACAGGGAGTTCCCACGAGCAGTACTTC. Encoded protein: CSAIHTGSSHEQYF.

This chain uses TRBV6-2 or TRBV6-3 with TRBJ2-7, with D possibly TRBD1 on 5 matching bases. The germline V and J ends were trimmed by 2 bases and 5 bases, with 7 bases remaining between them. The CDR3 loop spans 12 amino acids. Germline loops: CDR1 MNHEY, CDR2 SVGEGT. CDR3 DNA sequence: TGTGCCAGCAGTTACATGGACAACGAGCAGTACTTC. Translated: CASSYMDNEQYF.

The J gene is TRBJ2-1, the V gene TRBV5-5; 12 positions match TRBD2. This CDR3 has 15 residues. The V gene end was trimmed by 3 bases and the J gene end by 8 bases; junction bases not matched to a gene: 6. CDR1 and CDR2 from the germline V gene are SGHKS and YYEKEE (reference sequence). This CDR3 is CASSYGLAGWDEQFF. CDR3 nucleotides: TGTGCCAGCAGCTACGGACTAGCGGGGTGGGATGAGCAGTTCTTC.

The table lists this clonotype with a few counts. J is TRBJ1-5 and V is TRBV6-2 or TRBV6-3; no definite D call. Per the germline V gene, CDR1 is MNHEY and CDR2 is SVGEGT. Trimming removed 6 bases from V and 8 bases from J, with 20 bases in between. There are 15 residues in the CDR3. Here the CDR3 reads CASSPRGTPTKPQHF. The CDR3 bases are TGTGCCAGCAGCCCTCGCGGAACACCAACCAAGCCCCAGCATTTT.

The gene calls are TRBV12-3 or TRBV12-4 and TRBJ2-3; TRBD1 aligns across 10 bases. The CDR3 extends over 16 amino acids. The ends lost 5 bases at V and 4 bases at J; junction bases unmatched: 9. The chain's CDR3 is CASSPRTGGNADTQYF. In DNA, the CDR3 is TGTGCCAGCAGTCCCCGGACAGGGGGGAACGCAGATACGCAGTATTTT.

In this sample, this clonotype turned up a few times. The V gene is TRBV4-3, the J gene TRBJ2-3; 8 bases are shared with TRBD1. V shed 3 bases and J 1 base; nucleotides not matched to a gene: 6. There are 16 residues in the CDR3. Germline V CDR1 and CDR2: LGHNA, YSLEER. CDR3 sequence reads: CASSHIAGGGTDTQYF. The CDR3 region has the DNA TGCGCCAGCAGCCATATTGCAGGGGGCGGCACAGATACGCAGTATTTT.

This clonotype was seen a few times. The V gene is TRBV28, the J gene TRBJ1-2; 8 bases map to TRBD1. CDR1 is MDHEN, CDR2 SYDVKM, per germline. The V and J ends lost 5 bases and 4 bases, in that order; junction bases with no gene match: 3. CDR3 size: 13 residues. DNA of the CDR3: TGTGCCAGCAGTAACGGACAGGGCTATGGCTACACCTTC. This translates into CASSNGQGYGYTF.

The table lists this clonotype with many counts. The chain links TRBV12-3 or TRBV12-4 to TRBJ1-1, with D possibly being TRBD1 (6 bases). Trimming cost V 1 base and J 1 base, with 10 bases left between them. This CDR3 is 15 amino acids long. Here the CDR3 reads CASSLGGAANTEAFF. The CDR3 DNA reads TGTGCCAGCAGTTTAGGGGGGGCGGCGAACACTGAAGCTTTCTTT.

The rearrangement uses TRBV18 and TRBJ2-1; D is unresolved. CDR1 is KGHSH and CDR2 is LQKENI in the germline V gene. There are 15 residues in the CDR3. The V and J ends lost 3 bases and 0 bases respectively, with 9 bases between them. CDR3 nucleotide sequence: TGTGCCAGCTCACCTGCGAGGAGCTCCTACAATGAGCAGTTCTTC. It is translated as CASSPARSSYNEQFF.

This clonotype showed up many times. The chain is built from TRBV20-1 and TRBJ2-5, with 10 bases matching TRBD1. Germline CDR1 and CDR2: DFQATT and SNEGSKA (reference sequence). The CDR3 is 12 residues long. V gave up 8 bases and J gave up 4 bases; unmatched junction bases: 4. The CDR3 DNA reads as TGCAGTTCCCGGGACAGGGGAGAGACCCAGTACTTC. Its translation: CSSRDRGETQYF.

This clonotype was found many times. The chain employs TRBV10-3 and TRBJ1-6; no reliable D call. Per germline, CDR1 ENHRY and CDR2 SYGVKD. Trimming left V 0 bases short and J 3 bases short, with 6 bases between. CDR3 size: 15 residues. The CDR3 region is CAISESVGYNSPLHF. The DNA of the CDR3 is TGTGCCATCAGTGAGTCTGTGGGCTATAATTCACCCCTCCACTTT.

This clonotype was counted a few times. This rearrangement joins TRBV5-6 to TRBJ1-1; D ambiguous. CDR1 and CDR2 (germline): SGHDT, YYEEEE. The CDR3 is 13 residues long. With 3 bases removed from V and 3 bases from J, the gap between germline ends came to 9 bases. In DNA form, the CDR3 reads TGTGCCAGCAGCTACCAACAAGACACTGAAGCTTTCTTT. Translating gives CASSYQQDTEAFF.

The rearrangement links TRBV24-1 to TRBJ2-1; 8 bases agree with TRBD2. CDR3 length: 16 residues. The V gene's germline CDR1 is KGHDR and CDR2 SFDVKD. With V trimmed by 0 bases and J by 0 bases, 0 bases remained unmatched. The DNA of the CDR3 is TGTGCCACCAGTGATTTGCGGGGGGGCTCCTACAATGAGCAGTTCTTC. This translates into CATSDLRGGSYNEQFF.

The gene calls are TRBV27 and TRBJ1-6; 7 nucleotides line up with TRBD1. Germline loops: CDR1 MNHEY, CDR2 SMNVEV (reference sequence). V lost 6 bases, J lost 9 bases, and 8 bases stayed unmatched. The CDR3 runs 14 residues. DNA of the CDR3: TGTGCCAGCAGCCCCCGGACAGGTGGTTCACCCCTCCACTTT. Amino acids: CASSPRTGGSPLHF.

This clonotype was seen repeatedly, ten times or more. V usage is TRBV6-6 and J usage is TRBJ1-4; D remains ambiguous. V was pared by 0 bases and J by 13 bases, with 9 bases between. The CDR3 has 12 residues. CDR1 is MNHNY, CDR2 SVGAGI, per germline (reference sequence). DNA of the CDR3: TGTGCCAGCAGTTACTCGGACCTTATACTGTTTTTT. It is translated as CASSYSDLILFF.